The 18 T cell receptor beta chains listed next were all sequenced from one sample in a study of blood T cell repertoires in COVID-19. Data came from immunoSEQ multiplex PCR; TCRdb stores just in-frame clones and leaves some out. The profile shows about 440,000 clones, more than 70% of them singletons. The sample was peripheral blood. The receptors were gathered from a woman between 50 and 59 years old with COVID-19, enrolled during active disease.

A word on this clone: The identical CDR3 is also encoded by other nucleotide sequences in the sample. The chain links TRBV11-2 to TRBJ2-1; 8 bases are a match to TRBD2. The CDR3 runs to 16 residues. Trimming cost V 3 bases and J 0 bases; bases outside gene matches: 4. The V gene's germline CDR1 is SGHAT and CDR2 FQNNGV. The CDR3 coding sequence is TGTGCCAGCAGCTTGGCCGGGACTAGCTCCTACAATGAGCAGTTCTTC. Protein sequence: CASSLAGTSSYNEQFF.

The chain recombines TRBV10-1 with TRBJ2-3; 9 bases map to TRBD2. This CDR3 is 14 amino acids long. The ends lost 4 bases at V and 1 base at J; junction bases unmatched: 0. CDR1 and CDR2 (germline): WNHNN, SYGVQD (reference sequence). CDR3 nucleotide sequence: TGCGCCAGCAGTGCTAGCGGGGGCACAGATACGCAGTATTTT. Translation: CASSASGGTDTQYF.

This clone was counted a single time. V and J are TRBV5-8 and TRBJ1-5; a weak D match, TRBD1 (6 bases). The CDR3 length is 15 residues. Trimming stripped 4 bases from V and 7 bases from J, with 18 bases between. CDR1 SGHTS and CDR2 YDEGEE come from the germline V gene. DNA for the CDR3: TGTGCCAGCAGCGCTCCGGGGGGGCCGGGGCAGCCCCAGCATTTT. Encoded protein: CASSAPGGPGQPQHF.

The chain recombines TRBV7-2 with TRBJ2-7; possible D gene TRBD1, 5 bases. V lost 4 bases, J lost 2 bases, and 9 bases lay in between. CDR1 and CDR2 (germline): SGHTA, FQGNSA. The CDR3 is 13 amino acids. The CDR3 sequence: CASSWGSTYEQYF. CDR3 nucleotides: TGTGCCAGCAGCTGGGGCAGCACCTACGAGCAGTACTTC. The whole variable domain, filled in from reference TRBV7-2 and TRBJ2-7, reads GAGVSQSPSNKVTEKGKDVELRCDPISGHTALYWYRQSLGQGLEFLIYFQGNSAPDKSGLPSDRFSAERTGGSVSTLTIQRTQQEDSAVYLCASSWGSTYEQYFGPGTRLTVT.

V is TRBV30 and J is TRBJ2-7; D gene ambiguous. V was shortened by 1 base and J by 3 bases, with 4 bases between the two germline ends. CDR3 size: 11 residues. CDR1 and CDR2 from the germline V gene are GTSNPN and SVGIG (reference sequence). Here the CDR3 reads CAWSGGYEQYF. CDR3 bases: TGTGCCTGGAGTGGCGGCTACGAGCAGTACTTC.

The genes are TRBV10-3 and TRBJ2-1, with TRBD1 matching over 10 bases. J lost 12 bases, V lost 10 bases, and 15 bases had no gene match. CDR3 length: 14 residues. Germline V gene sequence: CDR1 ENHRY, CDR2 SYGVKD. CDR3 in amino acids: CATTGTGALVGQFF. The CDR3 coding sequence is TGTGCCACCACGGGGACAGGGGCCCTCGTGGGGCAGTTCTTC.

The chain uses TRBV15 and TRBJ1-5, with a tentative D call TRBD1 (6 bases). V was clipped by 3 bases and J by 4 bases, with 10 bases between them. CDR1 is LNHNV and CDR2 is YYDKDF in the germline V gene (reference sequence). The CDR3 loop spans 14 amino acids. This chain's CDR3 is CATSRDRSNQPQHF. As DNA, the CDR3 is TGTGCCACCAGCAGGGACAGATCAAATCAGCCCCAGCATTTT.

The CDR3 here is CSVDRGAGGTEAFF. The CDR3 region has the DNA TGCAGCGTTGACCGGGGGGCTGGGGGCACTGAAGCTTTCTTT. The chain uses TRBV29-1 and TRBJ1-1; a weak D match, TRBD1 (6 bases). V lost 3 bases and J 4 bases, leaving 15 bases between the germline ends. Germline V gene data show CDR1 as SQVTM and CDR2 as ANQGSEA. The CDR3 has 14 amino acids.

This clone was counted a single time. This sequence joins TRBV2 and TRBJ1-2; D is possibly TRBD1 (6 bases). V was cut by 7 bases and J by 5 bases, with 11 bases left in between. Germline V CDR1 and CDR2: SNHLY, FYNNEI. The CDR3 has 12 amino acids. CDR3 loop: CASTTGDYGYTF. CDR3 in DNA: TGTGCCAGCACGACAGGTGATTATGGCTACACCTTC.

In DNA, the CDR3 is TGCGCCAGCAGGCCTGGACAGGGCGGCTATGGCTACACCTTC. Amino acids: CASRPGQGGYGYTF. The chain is built from TRBV4-1 and TRBJ1-2; 8 bases agree with TRBD1. The CDR3 runs 14 residues. The J segment lost 4 bases and the V segment lost 6 bases, leaving 7 bases of the junction unmatched. Germline V gene lookup returns CDR1 MGHRA and CDR2 YSYEKL.

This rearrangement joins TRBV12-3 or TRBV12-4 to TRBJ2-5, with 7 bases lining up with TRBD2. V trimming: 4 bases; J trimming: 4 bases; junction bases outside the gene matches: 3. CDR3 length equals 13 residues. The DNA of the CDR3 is TGTGCCAGCAGTTGGGGAGGGCGAGAGACCCAGTACTTC. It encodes CASSWGGRETQYF.

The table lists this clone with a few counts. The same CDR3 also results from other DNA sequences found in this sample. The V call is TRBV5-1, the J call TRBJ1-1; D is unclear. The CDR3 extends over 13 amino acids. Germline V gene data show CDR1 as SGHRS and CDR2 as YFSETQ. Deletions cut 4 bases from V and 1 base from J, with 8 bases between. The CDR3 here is CASSLAGNTEAFF. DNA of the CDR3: TGCGCCAGCAGCCTGGCAGGGAACACTGAAGCTTTCTTT.

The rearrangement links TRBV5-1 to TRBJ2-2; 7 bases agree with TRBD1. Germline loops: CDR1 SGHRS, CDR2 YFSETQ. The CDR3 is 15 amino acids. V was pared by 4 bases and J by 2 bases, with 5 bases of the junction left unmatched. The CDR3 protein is CASSQGTANTGELFF. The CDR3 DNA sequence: TGCGCCAGCAGCCAAGGGACAGCCAACACCGGGGAGCTGTTTTTT.

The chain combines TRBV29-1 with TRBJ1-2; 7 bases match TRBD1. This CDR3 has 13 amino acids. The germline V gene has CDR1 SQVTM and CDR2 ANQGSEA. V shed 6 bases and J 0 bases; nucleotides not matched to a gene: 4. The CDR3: CSVARGTNYGYTF. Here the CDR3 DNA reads TGCAGCGTCGCCAGGGGGACTAACTATGGCTACACCTTC. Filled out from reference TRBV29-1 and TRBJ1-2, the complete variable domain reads SAVISQKPSRDICQRGTSLTIQCQVDSQVTMMFWYRQQPGQSLTLIATANQGSEATYESGFVIDKFPISRPNLTFSTLTVSNMSPEDSSIYLCSVARGTNYGYTFGSGTRLTVV.

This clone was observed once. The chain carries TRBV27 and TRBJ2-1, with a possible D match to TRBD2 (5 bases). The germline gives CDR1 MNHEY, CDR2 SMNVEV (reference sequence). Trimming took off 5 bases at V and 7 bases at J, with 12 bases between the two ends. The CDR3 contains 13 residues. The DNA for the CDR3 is TGTGCCAGCAGTCCAGGACTGTCGAATGAGCAGTTCTTC. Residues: CASSPGLSNEQFF.

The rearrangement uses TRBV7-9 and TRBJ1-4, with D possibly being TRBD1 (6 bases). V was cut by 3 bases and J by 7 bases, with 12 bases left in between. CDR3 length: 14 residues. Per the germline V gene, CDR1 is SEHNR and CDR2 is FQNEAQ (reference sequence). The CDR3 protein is CASSFYRESEKLFF. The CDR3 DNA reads TGTGCCAGCAGCTTTTACAGGGAGAGTGAAAAACTGTTTTTT.

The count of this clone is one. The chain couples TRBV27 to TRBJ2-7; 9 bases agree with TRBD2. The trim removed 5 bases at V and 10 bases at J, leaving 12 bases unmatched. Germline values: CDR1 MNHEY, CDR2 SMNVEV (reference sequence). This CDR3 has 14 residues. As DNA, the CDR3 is TGTGCCAGCAGTAATTCGGGACTAGCAGATAATCAGTACTTC. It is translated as CASSNSGLADNQYF.

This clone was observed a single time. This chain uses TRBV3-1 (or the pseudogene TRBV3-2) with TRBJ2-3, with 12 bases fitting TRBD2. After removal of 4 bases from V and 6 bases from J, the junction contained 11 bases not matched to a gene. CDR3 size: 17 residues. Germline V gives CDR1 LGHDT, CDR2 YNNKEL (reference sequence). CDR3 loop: CASSPTSGGPREDTQYF. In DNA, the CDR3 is TGTGCCAGCAGCCCTACTAGCGGGGGGCCACGGGAGGATACGCAGTATTTT.